The 24 T cell receptor beta chains below all came from one sample that was sequenced in a study of blood T cells in healthy people across ages. Primed by a sample-barcoded 5' primer and a J-beta primer mix, a second PCR proceeded for 7 to 11 cycles. TCRdb itself ran the 5' RACE reads through MiXCR, one entry per CDR3 protein. Among approximately 2,000,000 distinct CDR3 sequences listed, approximately 39% were seen once. The material sequenced was blood. Receptors were obtained from a human donor in good health.

This chain connects TRBV29-1 to TRBJ2-7, with 8 bases fitting TRBD1. Trimming cost V 6 bases and J 2 bases; bases outside gene matches: 6. In germline, CDR1 is SQVTM, CDR2 ANQGSEA. The CDR3 is 13 amino acids. The chain's CDR3 is CSVPTGDAYEQYF. CDR3 nucleotides: TGCAGCGTGCCGACAGGGGATGCCTACGAGCAGTACTTC.

V and J are TRBV29-1 and TRBJ1-2, with 9 bases aligning to TRBD1. The CDR3 contains 14 residues. CDR1 and CDR2 from the germline V gene are SQVTM and ANQGSEA. Unmatched junction bases numbered 13, after V lost 7 bases and J lost 7 bases. As DNA, the CDR3 is TGCAGCGGCGCAACCGGGACAGGGAGGGGTGGCTACACCTTC. This encodes CSGATGTGRGGYTF.

This clonotype was seen more than once but under ten times. The chain recombines TRBV20-1 with TRBJ2-1, with D possibly matching TRBD2 (6 bases). The ends were cut back, 6 bases at V and 4 bases at J, with 28 bases in the middle. CDR1 and CDR2 from the germline V gene are DFQATT and SNEGSKA (reference sequence). The CDR3 is made up of 18 amino acids. The CDR3 sequence: CSAHLGTQNVGLYNEQFF. For the CDR3, the DNA is TGCAGTGCACACCTTGGGACTCAAAACGTAGGGCTATACAATGAGCAGTTCTTC.

V gene TRBV6-2 or TRBV6-3 combines with J gene TRBJ1-2; D gene unclear. CDR1 MNHEY and CDR2 SVGEGT come from the germline V gene. Trimming cost V 0 bases and J 5 bases, with 7 bases left between them. The CDR3 contains 13 residues. The CDR3: CASSYSIEYGYTF. CDR3 bases: TGTGCCAGCAGTTACTCGATTGAGTATGGCTACACCTTC.

This clonotype was detected a few times. The chain is built from TRBV20-1 and TRBJ1-2, with D perhaps matching TRBD1 (5 bases). V lost 3 bases, J lost 0 bases, and 14 bases lay in between. Per germline, CDR1 DFQATT and CDR2 SNEGSKA (reference sequence). The CDR3 is 15 amino acids. CDR3 amino acids: CSASVGAGSNYGYTF. In DNA, the CDR3 is TGCAGTGCTAGCGTCGGGGCCGGATCTAACTATGGCTACACCTTC.

This rearrangement joins TRBV20-1 to TRBJ2-7, with D perhaps matching TRBD2 (6 bases). Per germline, CDR1 DFQATT and CDR2 SNEGSKA (reference sequence). V was trimmed by 2 bases and J by 2 bases, leaving 16 bases between them. CDR3 length: 15 amino acids. Here the CDR3 reads CSARPPGAAPYEQYF. CDR3 bases: TGCAGTGCTAGACCGCCGGGAGCGGCTCCCTACGAGCAGTACTTC.

The chain recombines TRBV7-9 with TRBJ1-2; 7 positions agree with TRBD1. The germline V gene has CDR1 SEHNR and CDR2 FQNEAQ (reference sequence). Trimming at V came to 6 bases and at J to 2 bases, leaving 15 bases not matched to a gene. The CDR3 loop spans 17 amino acids. CDR3 residues: CASRPERQGVSNYGYTF. In DNA, the CDR3 is TGTGCCAGCAGGCCGGAAAGACAGGGAGTGAGCAACTATGGCTACACCTTC.

The rearrangement links TRBV7-2 to TRBJ1-2; 10 nucleotides line up with TRBD1. The junction had 4 bases not matched to a gene; V was cut back by 1 base and J by 5 bases. Germline V gene lookup returns CDR1 SGHTA and CDR2 FQGNSA. This CDR3 contains 15 residues. The CDR3 region has the DNA TGTGCCAGCAGCTTAGTTTTGGGACAGGGGTATGGCTACACCTTC. This encodes CASSLVLGQGYGYTF.

This chain connects TRBV5-5 to TRBJ2-3; TRBD2 matches at 8 bases. V trimming: 1 base; J trimming: 5 bases; junction bases outside the gene matches: 3. Per germline, CDR1 SGHKS and CDR2 YYEKEE (reference sequence). CDR3 length equals 14 residues. DNA for the CDR3: TGTGCCAGCAGCTTGCGGGGGGGCAAAGATACGCAGTATTTT. Residues: CASSLRGGKDTQYF.

The chain links TRBV4-1 to TRBJ1-4, with no clear D. The CDR3 loop spans 15 amino acids. The germline gives CDR1 MGHRA, CDR2 YSYEKL. Trimming left V 8 bases short and J 5 bases short, with 18 bases between. The CDR3 nucleotides read TGCGCCAGCCTTGACCTCCGGACCGGAAATGAAAAACTGTTTTTT. This sequence encodes CASLDLRTGNEKLFF.

This chain uses TRBV10-3 with TRBJ2-7; 14 nucleotides align to TRBD2. This CDR3 has 14 residues. Trimming removed 10 bases from V and 5 bases from J; junction bases left unmatched: 7. CDR1 is ENHRY and CDR2 is SYGVKD in the germline V gene. The DNA for the CDR3 is TGTGCCACCATGGGACTAGCGGGGGCGAACGAGCAGTACTTC. Its translation is CATMGLAGANEQYF.

Only a few counts were recorded for this clonotype. The V gene is TRBV6-1, the J gene TRBJ2-5, with TRBD1 identical over 7 bases. The trim removed 8 bases at V and 2 bases at J, leaving 14 bases unmatched. This CDR3 is built from 16 residues. The V gene's germline CDR1 is MNHNS and CDR2 SASEGT. DNA of the CDR3: TGTGCCAGCTCCCTCAAGGGGGCAGGGGGTCAAGAGACCCAGTACTTC. Its protein is CASSLKGAGGQETQYF.

The chain employs TRBV29-1 and TRBJ1-1; D gene ambiguous. Trimming cost V 5 bases and J 0 bases, with 10 bases left between them. Germline-derived CDR1 and CDR2 are SQVTM and ANQGSEA. CDR3 length equals 13 residues. The chain's CDR3 is CSVKAGMNTEAFF. In DNA, the CDR3 is TGCAGCGTTAAAGCGGGAATGAACACTGAAGCTTTCTTT.

Concerning this clonotype itself: Its ends do not fully match the called genes, so a read error is possible. This rearrangement joins TRBV15 to TRBJ2-1; maybe TRBD2 (7 bases). The CDR3 covers 15 residues. CDR1 LNHNV and CDR2 YYDKDF come from the germline V gene (reference sequence). The DNA of the CDR3 is TGTGCCACCAACAGAGGGGGGGCATCCTACAATGAGCAGCTCTTC. It codes for CATNRGGASYNEQLF.

This clonotype was observed at least ten times. V and J are TRBV18 and TRBJ2-5; D unclear. This CDR3 spans 12 amino acids. Trimming cost V 8 bases and J 2 bases, with 9 bases left between them. The germline V gene has CDR1 KGHSH and CDR2 LQKENI. The chain's CDR3 is CASSPQQETQYF. Written as DNA, the CDR3 is TGTGCCAGCAGCCCGCAGCAAGAGACCCAGTACTTC. The full variable domain, with the rest looked up from reference TRBV18 and TRBJ2-5, is NAGVMQNPRHLVRRRGQEARLRCSPMKGHSHVYWYRQLPEEGLKFMVYLQKENIIDESGMPKERFSAEFPKEGPSILRIQQVVRGDSAAYFCASSPQQETQYFGPGTRLLVL.

V usage is TRBV9 and J usage is TRBJ2-3; the match to TRBD2 covers 8 bases. The germline CDR1 and CDR2 sequences are SGDLS and YYNGEE. The CDR3 runs to 17 residues. J was trimmed by 8 bases and V by 4 bases; bases with no gene match: 18. As DNA, the CDR3 is TGTGCCAGCAGCAAGGAGGGTAGCGGGGCCCTGAGGGGTACGCAGTATTTT. It yields the protein CASSKEGSGALRGTQYF.

This chain joins TRBV20-1 and TRBJ2-1; 8 nucleotides align to TRBD2. CDR3 length: 14 residues. With 5 bases clipped from V and 10 bases from J, the junction kept 13 bases outside the gene matches. Germline-derived CDR1 and CDR2 are DFQATT and SNEGSKA (reference sequence). DNA for the CDR3: TGCAGTGCTCAGACGGGACTAGGGCTACAGGAGCAGTTCTTC. It encodes CSAQTGLGLQEQFF.

In this sample, this clonotype turned up a few times. This chain links TRBV7-9 with TRBJ2-1, with 7 nucleotides matching TRBD2. Unmatched junction bases numbered 10, after V lost 6 bases and J lost 2 bases. Germline V gene sequence: CDR1 SEHNR, CDR2 FQNEAQ (reference sequence). The length of the CDR3 is 16 residues. The CDR3 loop is CASRWGELAPYNEQFF. CDR3 in DNA: TGTGCCAGCAGATGGGGGGAACTAGCGCCCTACAATGAGCAGTTCTTC.

The chain couples TRBV7-2 to TRBJ1-1; D unclear. Trimming removed 4 bases at V and 10 bases at J, with 13 bases between. There are 12 residues in the CDR3. Per the germline V gene, CDR1 is SGHTA and CDR2 is FQGNSA. The DNA for the CDR3 is TGTGCCAGCAGCTCCCCCGACCGGGTAGCTTTCTTT. As protein: CASSSPDRVAFF.

This clonotype has at least ten counts. The J gene is TRBJ2-1, the V gene TRBV7-2, with no clear D. Deletions cut 1 base from V and 9 bases from J, with 7 bases between. The CDR3 consists of 12 residues. Germline assignment: CDR1 SGHTA and CDR2 FQGNSA. CDR3 protein: CASSLVVGEQFF. DNA of the CDR3: TGTGCCAGCAGCTTAGTGGTAGGTGAGCAGTTCTTC.

This clonotype was counted once. The gene calls are TRBV7-2 and TRBJ1-1, with D hard to call. This CDR3 is 14 amino acids long. Germline V gives CDR1 SGHTA, CDR2 FQGNSA. Trimming pared 2 bases from V and 2 bases from J, leaving 9 bases between. CDR3: CASSLLPSNTEAFF. CDR3 DNA: TGTGCCAGCAGCTTACTGCCAAGCAACACTGAAGCTTTCTTT. The variable domain in full, with the rest retrieved from reference TRBV7-2 and TRBJ1-1, is GAGVSQSPSNKVTEKGKDVELRCDPISGHTALYWYRQSLGQGLEFLIYFQGNSAPDKSGLPSDRFSAERTGGSVSTLTIQRTQQEDSAVYLCASSLLPSNTEAFFGQGTRLTVV.

This clonotype was seen ten or more times. The chain has TRBV20-1 and TRBJ2-5; weak D call: TRBD1 (7 bases). The ends were cut back, 0 bases at V and 4 bases at J, with 15 bases in the middle. This CDR3 comprises 15 residues. CDR1 is DFQATT, CDR2 SNEGSKA, per germline (reference sequence). For the CDR3, the DNA is TGCAGTGCTAGAGATCTTCGACAGGGAGGAGAGACCCAGTACTTC. It yields the protein CSARDLRQGGETQYF.

This chain uses TRBV7-3 with TRBJ1-4, with TRBD1 identical over 7 bases. V trimming: 4 bases; J trimming: 7 bases; junction bases outside the gene matches: 12. This CDR3 comprises 16 residues. Per germline, CDR1 SGHTA and CDR2 FQGTGA. CDR3 coding DNA: TGTGCCAGCAGCTCCTATCTCAGGACAGGAGGTGAAAAACTGTTTTTT. Residues: CASSSYLRTGGEKLFF.

CDR3: CASSPAGTGGAGEQYF. Here the CDR3 DNA reads TGTGCCAGCAGTCCCGCCGGGACAGGGGGCGCGGGTGAGCAGTACTTC. The rearrangement uses TRBV7-2 and TRBJ2-1; TRBD1 agrees at 12 bases. The DNA end lines up better with TRBJ2-7; the J call may be wrong. The germline gives CDR1 SGHTA, CDR2 FQGNSA. The CDR3 spans 16 residues.